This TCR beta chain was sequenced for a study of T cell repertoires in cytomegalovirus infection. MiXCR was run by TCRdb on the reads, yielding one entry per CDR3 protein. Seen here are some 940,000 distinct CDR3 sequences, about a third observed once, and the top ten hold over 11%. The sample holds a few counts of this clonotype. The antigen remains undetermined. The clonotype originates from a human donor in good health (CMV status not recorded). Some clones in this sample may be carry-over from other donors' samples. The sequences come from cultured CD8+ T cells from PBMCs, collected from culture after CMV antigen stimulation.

The CDR3 is CASTSSGQGASNTGELFF. DNA of the CDR3: TGTGCCAGCACCTCCTCGGGACAGGGGGCTTCGAACACCGGGGAGCTGTTTTTT. The chain recombines TRBV28 with TRBJ2-2; 12 nucleotides line up with TRBD1. J was trimmed by 0 bases and V by 7 bases; bases with no gene match: 9. CDR3 length: 18 amino acids. The germline CDR1 and CDR2 sequences are MDHEN and SYDVKM.